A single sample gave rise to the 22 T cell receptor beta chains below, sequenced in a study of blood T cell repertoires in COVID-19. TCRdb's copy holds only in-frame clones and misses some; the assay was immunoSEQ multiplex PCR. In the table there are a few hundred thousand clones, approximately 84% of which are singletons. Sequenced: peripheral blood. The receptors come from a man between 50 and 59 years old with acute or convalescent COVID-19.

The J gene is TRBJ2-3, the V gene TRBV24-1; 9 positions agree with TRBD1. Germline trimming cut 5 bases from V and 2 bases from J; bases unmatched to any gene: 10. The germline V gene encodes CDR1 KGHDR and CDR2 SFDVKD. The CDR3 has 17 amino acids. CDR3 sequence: CATSAATGGASTDTQYF. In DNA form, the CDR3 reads TGTGCCACCAGTGCCGCAACAGGGGGCGCGTCCACAGATACGCAGTATTTT.

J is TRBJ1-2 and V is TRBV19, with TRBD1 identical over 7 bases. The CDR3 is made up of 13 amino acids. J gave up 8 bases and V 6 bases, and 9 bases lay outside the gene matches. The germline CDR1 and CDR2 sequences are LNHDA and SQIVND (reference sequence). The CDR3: CASRGQPVEGYTF. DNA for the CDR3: TGTGCCAGTAGGGGACAGCCTGTGGAAGGCTACACCTTC.

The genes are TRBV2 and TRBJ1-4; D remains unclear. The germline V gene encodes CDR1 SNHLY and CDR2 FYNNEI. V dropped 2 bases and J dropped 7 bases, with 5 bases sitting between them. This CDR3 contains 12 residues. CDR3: CASSEPSEKLFF. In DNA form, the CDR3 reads TGTGCCAGCAGTGAACCCAGTGAAAAACTGTTTTTT.

DNA of the CDR3: TGCAGTGCTAGTGGTATGAGCTCCTACGAGCAGTACTTC. This sequence encodes CSASGMSSYEQYF. The chain recombines TRBV20-1 with TRBJ2-7, with D hard to call. V shed 3 bases and J shed 0 bases, with 9 bases lying between them. The CDR3 spans 13 residues. Germline V gene sequence: CDR1 DFQATT, CDR2 SNEGSKA (reference sequence).

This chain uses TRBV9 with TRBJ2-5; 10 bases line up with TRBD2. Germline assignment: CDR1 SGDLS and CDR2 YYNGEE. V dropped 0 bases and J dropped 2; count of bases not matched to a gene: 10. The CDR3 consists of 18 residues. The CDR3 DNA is TGTGCCAGCAGCGTAGGTCTTGGAGTAGCGGGGGGACAAGAGACCCAGTACTTC. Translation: CASSVGLGVAGGQETQYF.

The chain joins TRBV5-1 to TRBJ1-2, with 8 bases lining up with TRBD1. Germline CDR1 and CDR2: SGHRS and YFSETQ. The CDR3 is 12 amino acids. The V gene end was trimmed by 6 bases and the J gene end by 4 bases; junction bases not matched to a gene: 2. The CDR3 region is CASTGTGYGYTF. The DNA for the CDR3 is TGCGCCAGCACCGGGACAGGCTATGGCTACACCTTC.

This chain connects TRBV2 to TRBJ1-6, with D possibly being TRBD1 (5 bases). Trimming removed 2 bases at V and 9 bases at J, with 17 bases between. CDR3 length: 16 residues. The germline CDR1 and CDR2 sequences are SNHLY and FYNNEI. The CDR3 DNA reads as TGTGCCAGCAGTGAACTAGGGGATGGTGCCGGTTCACCCCTCCACTTT. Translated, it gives CASSELGDGAGSPLHF.

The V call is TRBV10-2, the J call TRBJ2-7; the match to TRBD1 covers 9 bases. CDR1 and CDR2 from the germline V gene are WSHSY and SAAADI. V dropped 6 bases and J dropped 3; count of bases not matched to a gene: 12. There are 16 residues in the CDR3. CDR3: CASRQPGTGLFYEQYF. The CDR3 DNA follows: TGCGCCAGCAGGCAACCCGGGACAGGGTTGTTCTACGAGCAGTACTTC.

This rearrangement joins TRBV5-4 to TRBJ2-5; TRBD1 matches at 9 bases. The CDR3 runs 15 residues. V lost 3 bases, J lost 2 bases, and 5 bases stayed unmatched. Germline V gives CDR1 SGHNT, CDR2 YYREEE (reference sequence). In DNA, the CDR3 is TGTGCCAGCAGCTCGGGACAGGGAAAACAAGAGACCCAGTACTTC. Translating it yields CASSSGQGKQETQYF.

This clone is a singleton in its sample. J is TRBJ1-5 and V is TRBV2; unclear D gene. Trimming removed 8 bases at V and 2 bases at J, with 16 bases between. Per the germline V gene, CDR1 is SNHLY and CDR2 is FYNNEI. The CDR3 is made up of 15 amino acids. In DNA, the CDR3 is TGTGCCAGCTTGGAACAGCCCCCACGCAATCAGCCCCAGCATTTT. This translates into CASLEQPPRNQPQHF. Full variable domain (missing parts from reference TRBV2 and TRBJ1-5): EPEVTQTPSHQVTQMGQEVILRCVPISNHLYFYWYRQILGQKVEFLVSFYNNEISEKSEIFDDQFSVERPDGSNFTLKIRSTKLEDSAMYFCASLEQPPRNQPQHFGDGTRLSIL.

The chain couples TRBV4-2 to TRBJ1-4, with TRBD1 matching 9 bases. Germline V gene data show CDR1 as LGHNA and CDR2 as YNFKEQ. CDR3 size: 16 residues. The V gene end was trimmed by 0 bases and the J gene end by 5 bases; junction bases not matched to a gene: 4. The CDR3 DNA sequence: TGTGCCAGCAGCCAAGATAGAACAGGGGGCAATGAAAAACTGTTTTTT. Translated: CASSQDRTGGNEKLFF.

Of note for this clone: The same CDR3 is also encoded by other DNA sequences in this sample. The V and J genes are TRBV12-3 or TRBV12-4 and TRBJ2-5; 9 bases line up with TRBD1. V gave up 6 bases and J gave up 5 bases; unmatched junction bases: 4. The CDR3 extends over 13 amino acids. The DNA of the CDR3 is TGTGCCAGCAGGCGACAGGGGGGGGAGACCCAGTACTTC. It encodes CASRRQGGETQYF.

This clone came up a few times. This CDR3 reads CASSSGTTMNTEAFF. The CDR3 coding sequence is TGCGCCAGCAGCTCTGGGACAACCATGAACACTGAAGCTTTCTTT. The chain is built from TRBV4-1 and TRBJ1-1, with D possibly TRBD1 on 6 matching bases. Looked up from germline, CDR1 is MGHRA and CDR2 is YSYEKL. Trimming stripped 5 bases from V and 0 bases from J, with 13 bases between. This CDR3 has 15 amino acids.

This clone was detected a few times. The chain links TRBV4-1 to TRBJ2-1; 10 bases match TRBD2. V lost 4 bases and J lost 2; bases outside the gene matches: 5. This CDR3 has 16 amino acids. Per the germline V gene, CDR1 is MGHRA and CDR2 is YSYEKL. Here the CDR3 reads CASSLNLAGAYNEQFF. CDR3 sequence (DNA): TGCGCCAGCAGCCTCAACCTAGCGGGGGCCTACAATGAGCAGTTCTTC.

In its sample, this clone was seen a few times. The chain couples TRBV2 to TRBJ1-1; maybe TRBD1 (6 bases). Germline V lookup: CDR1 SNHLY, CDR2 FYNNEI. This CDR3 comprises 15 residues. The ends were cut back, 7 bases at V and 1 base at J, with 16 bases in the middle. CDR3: CASTDLGHPNTEAFF. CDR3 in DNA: TGTGCCAGCACTGACCTGGGACACCCGAACACTGAAGCTTTCTTT. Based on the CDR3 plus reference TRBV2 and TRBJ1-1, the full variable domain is EPEVTQTPSHQVTQMGQEVILRCVPISNHLYFYWYRQILGQKVEFLVSFYNNEISEKSEIFDDQFSVERPDGSNFTLKIRSTKLEDSAMYFCASTDLGHPNTEAFFGQGTRLTVV.

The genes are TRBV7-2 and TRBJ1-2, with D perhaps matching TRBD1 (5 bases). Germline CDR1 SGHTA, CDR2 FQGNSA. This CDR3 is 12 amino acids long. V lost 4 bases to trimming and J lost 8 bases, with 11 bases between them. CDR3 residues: CASSSRVSGYTF. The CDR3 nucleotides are TGTGCCAGCAGCTCCAGGGTGTCCGGCTACACCTTC.

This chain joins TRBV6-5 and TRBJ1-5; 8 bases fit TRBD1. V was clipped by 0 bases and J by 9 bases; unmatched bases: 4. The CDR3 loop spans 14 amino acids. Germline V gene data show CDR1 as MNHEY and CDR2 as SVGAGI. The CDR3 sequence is CASSYSGTGTPQHF. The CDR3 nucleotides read TGTGCCAGCAGTTACTCAGGGACAGGAACGCCCCAGCATTTT.

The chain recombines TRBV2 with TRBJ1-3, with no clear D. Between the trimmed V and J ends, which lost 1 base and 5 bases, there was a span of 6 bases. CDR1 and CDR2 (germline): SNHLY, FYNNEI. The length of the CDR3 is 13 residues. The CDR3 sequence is CASSEGQRNTIYF. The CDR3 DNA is TGTGCCAGCAGTGAAGGCCAGAGAAACACCATATATTTT.

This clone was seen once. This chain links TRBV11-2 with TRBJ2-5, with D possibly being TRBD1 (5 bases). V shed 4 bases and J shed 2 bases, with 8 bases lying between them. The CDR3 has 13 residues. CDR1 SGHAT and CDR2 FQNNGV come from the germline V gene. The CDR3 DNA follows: TGTGCCAGCAGCTCCCGACAGCAAGAGACCCAGTACTTC. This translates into CASSSRQQETQYF.

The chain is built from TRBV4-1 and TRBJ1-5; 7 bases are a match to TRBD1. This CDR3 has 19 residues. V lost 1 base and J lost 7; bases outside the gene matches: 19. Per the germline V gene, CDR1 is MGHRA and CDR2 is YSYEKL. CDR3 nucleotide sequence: TGCGCCAGCAGCCAAGGATCCCCCCGTTCGACAGGGTTGGGCCAGCCCCAGCATTTT. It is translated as CASSQGSPRSTGLGQPQHF.

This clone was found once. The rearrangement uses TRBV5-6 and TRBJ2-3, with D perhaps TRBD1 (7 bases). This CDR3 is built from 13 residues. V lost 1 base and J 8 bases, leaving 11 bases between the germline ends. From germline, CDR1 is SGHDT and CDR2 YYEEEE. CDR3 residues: CASSLRQGGTQYF. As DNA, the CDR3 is TGTGCCAGCAGCTTGAGGCAGGGGGGTACGCAGTATTTT.

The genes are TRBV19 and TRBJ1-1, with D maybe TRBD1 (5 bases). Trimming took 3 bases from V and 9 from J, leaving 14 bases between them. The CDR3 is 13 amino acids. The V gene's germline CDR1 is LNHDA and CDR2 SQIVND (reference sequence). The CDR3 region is CASSIQGHWQAFF. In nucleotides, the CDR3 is TGTGCCAGTAGTATCCAGGGTCACTGGCAAGCTTTCTTT.